The present T cell receptor (beta chain) was sequenced within a study of blood T cell repertoires in COVID-19 (dated by TCRdb to about 2020). About the full investigation: Samples covering the acute and convalescent phases of COVID-19 were provided by collaborators in the United States, Italy and Spain. A de-identified subject ID, COVID-19 status, age in years and sex were almost always included in the sample metadata. The prospective study material was composed of cDNA or gDNA derived from T cells, B-cell-depleted T cells, or PBMCs. The repertoires were released in a freely available public database intended as a resource for research on the immune response to SARS-CoV-2. HLA class I and class II types, where available, came from metadata supplied by the sample provider rather than from assay-based typing. The samples were drawn from the first 160 participants of the ongoing ImmuneRACE study and from 950 to 1,500 subjects provided by 6 global collaborators. The dataset comprised deeply sampled blood TCRbeta repertoires from subjects exposed to, actively infected with, or recovered from COVID-19. Study-level results and caveats: The quantity of clinical and demographic metadata differed by source and by participant and was supplied without curation.

TCRbeta CDR3 regions were amplified from genomic DNA using the immunoSEQ Assay, a bias-controlled multiplex PCR. In the paper's pipeline: The number of nucleated cells in each sample was estimated from the amplification of reference gene primers within the assay. To quantify the absolute abundance of each unique TCRbeta CDR3 rearrangement, sequence reads were collapsed and filtered. For each sample, productive Simpson clonality was calculated by taking the square root of Simpson's diversity index across productive rearrangements. What TCRdb holds here is the immuneACCESS table cut down to in-frame rearrangements. Part of the clones is not present; checked against another copy, under half of the missing clones reflect an unresolved V gene, and the others are unexplained. V and J calls and clone size are copied from that table; D and trimming were computed from the DNA. Present in this sample are fewer than 350,000 clones, 85% to 90% of which were seen just once. The biggest ten clones account for about 1.7% of the sample.

Enrolling through a virtual design, the prospective study's participants ranged in age from roughly 18 to 89 years and lived across 20 to 30 United States geographic areas. Cohort assignment in the prospective study relied on participant-reported clinical history from a screening survey and a study questionnaire. In the prospective study, whole blood, serum and a nasopharyngeal or oropharyngeal swab were collected from each participant by mobile phlebotomists. Participants in the prospective study had the option to provide additional blood draws and questionnaires over a roughly two-month period. Prospective study blood samples were shipped either frozen or at room temperature before DNA extraction. Trimming accounts for 4 bases at V and 3 bases at J, while the number of junction bases matched to no gene is 12. The germline V gene supplies CDR1 SGHRS and CDR2 YFSETQ. The CDR3 covers 18 residues, taking in both the cysteine and the phenylalanine. Only the CDR3 region is kept as DNA, spanning 54 bases read in frame from base 1.

With regard to this clone: It has no known antigen specificity. The input lacks base qualities; no much larger clone sits a single base away.

Sequencing input: PBMCs or T cells enriched from blood (not recorded which). The chain was built from TRBV5-1 and TRBJ2-1, and TRBD2 aligns with 11 junction nucleotides. The source of this sequence is a woman between 18 and 29 years old with acute COVID-19. In nucleotide form, the sequence is TGCGCCAGCAGCCGGTCGGGTAGCGGGAGGGCCTACTACAATGAGCAGTTCTTC. The resulting protein is CASSRSGSGRAYYNEQFF.